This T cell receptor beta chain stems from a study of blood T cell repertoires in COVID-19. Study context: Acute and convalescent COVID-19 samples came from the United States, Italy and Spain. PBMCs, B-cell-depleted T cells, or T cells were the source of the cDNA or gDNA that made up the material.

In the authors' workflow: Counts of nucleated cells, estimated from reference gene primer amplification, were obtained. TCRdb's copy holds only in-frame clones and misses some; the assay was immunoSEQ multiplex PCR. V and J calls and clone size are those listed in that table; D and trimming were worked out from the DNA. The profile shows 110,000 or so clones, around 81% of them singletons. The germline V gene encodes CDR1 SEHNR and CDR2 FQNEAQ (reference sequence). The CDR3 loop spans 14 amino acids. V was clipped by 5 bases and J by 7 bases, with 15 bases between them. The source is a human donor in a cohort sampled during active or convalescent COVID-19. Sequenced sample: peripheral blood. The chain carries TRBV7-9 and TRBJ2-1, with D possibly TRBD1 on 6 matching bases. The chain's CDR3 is CASSVYGQKNEQFF. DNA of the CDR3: TGTGCCAGCAGCGTTTATGGACAGAAAAATGAGCAGTTCTTC.